A single sample is the source of the 23 T cell receptor beta chains below, sequenced in a study of T cells after yellow fever vaccination. One entry per CDR3 protein results from TCRdb running MiXCR on the 5' RACE reads. The sample lists hundreds of thousands of distinct CDR3 sequences; about 12% were seen once. The sample in question was PBMCs, obtained on the day of the yellow fever booster vaccination. Receptors originate from a man aged 25 to 40 who received the YFV17D yellow fever vaccine.

This clonotype was seen a handful of times. V is TRBV19 and J is TRBJ1-5; D is unclear. The CDR3 extends over 13 amino acids. Germline V gene sequence: CDR1 LNHDA, CDR2 SQIVND (reference sequence). Trimming took 2 bases from V and 4 from J, leaving 6 bases between them. CDR3 region: CASSIWPNQPQHF. CDR3 DNA: TGTGCCAGTAGTATATGGCCGAATCAGCCCCAGCATTTT. Drawing the rest from reference TRBV19 and TRBJ1-5, the complete variable domain is DGGITQSPKYLFRKEGQNVTLSCEQNLNHDAMYWYRQDPGQGLRLIYYSQIVNDFQKGDIAEGYSVSREKKESFPLTVTSAQKNPTAFYLCASSIWPNQPQHFGDGTRLSIL.

There are a few counts of this clonotype. This chain's CDR3 is CASSQAVSPWETQYF. CDR3 DNA: TGCGCCAGCAGCCAAGCGGTTAGCCCCTGGGAGACCCAGTACTTC. The genes are TRBV4-3 and TRBJ2-5; D gene unclear. The germline gives CDR1 LGHNA, CDR2 YSLEER. CDR3 length: 15 residues. The V end lost 1 base, the J end lost 5 bases, and 14 bases lay between the germline ends.

This rearrangement joins TRBV7-9 to TRBJ2-1; D is uncertain. Between the trimmed V and J ends, which lost 3 bases and 2 bases, there was a span of 8 bases. The germline V gene encodes CDR1 SEHNR and CDR2 FQNEAQ (reference sequence). CDR3 length equals 14 residues. The CDR3 reads CASSFSSAYNEQFF. The CDR3 DNA is TGTGCCAGCAGCTTCAGTTCTGCCTACAATGAGCAGTTCTTC. Drawing the rest from reference TRBV7-9 and TRBJ2-1, the complete variable domain is DTGVSQNPRHKITKRGQNVTFRCDPISEHNRLYWYRQTLGQGPEFLTYFQNEAQLEKSRLLSDRFSAERPKGSFSTLEIQRTEQGDSAMYLCASSFSSAYNEQFFGPGTRLTVL.

The rearrangement links TRBV28 to TRBJ2-1; D gene unclear. The germline V gene has CDR1 MDHEN and CDR2 SYDVKM. The CDR3 is made up of 12 amino acids. The V end lost 10 bases, the J end lost 7 bases, and 14 bases lay between the germline ends. The CDR3 region is CATGGELNEQFF. The CDR3 nucleotides read TGTGCCACCGGTGGGGAACTGAATGAGCAGTTCTTC.

V and J are TRBV4-2 and TRBJ2-7; D is unresolved. This CDR3 is 14 amino acids long. The V end was cut by 1 base, the J end by 3 bases, with 10 bases between. Germline V gene data show CDR1 as LGHNA and CDR2 as YNFKEQ. CDR3 bases: TGTGCCAGCAGCCAAGTTGGATCCTTCTACGAGCAGTACTTC. Translated: CASSQVGSFYEQYF.

The rearrangement links TRBV11-3 to TRBJ2-2, with D perhaps TRBD1 (5 bases). V was trimmed by 5 bases and J by 4 bases, leaving 8 bases between them. The CDR3 sequence is 13 residues long. Germline lookup yields CDR1 SGHNT and CDR2 YENEEA. The CDR3 is CASSQTGTGELFF. Here the CDR3 DNA reads TGTGCCAGCAGCCAAACAGGCACCGGGGAGCTGTTTTTT.

This clonotype appeared many times. The chain combines TRBV7-8 with TRBJ2-3; no reliable D call. With 1 base removed from V and 6 bases from J, the gap between germline ends came to 23 bases. CDR3 length: 18 residues. Germline assignment: CDR1 SGHVS and CDR2 FQNEAQ. The CDR3 nucleotides are TGTGCCAGCAGCTTAGTTCTAGGGTCCGTGGCAGTCACGGATACGCAGTATTTT. This encodes CASSLVLGSVAVTDTQYF.

This clonotype was found a few times. The chain combines TRBV5-5 with TRBJ1-4; D is possibly TRBD1 (5 bases). Trimming took 6 bases from V and 6 from J, leaving 18 bases between them. CDR1 is SGHKS and CDR2 is YYEKEE in the germline V gene (reference sequence). This CDR3 spans 15 amino acids. The CDR3 loop reads CASIRNGGEDEKLFF. The CDR3 nucleotides read TGTGCCAGCATCCGGAATGGGGGAGAGGATGAAAAACTGTTTTTT.

The chain recombines TRBV6-2 or TRBV6-3 with TRBJ2-1; the D gene is possibly TRBD1 (5 bases). V was cut by 6 bases and J by 3 bases, with 15 bases left in between. Germline CDR1 and CDR2: MNHEY and SVGEGT. The CDR3 covers 15 residues. The CDR3 region has the DNA TGTGCCAGCAGACCCCAAGGGGCCTTCTACAATGAGCAGTTCTTC. Translated, it gives CASRPQGAFYNEQFF.

The genes are TRBV7-2 and TRBJ2-3; TRBD2 matches 10 bases. Germline V gene lookup returns CDR1 SGHTA and CDR2 FQGNSA. CDR3 length: 17 residues. V dropped 2 bases and J dropped 6; count of bases not matched to a gene: 11. In DNA form, the CDR3 reads TGTGCCAGCAGCTTAATCCCGAGGTCTAGCGGGAGCGATACGCAGTATTTT. Protein sequence: CASSLIPRSSGSDTQYF.

This clonotype was detected only a few times. The CDR3 loop reads CASSLDPGIGYTF. For the CDR3, the DNA is TGTGCCAGCAGTTTAGATCCCGGGATCGGCTACACCTTC. The J gene is TRBJ1-2, the V gene TRBV28, with no clear D. Germline lookup yields CDR1 MDHEN and CDR2 SYDVKM. The CDR3 spans 13 residues. The ends were cut back, 2 bases at V and 8 bases at J, with 12 bases in the middle.

There are a few counts of this clonotype. The rearrangement uses TRBV9 and TRBJ2-5; a possible D gene is TRBD2 (6 bases). The length of the CDR3 is 15 residues. Between the trimmed V and J ends, which lost 0 bases and 1 base, there was a span of 10 bases. CDR1 is SGDLS and CDR2 is YYNGEE in the germline V gene. CDR3 DNA sequence: TGTGCCAGCAGCGTAGCGGGAGCGGCCCAAGAGACCCAGTACTTC. Amino acids: CASSVAGAAQETQYF.

The CDR3 spells CSARDGQGGYDEQYF. CDR3 sequence (DNA): TGCAGTGCTAGAGACGGACAGGGGGGGTACGACGAGCAGTACTTC. The chain links TRBV20-1 to TRBJ2-7; 10 bases agree with TRBD1. V was clipped by 0 bases and J by 5 bases; unmatched bases: 7. The length of the CDR3 is 15 residues. The germline V gene encodes CDR1 DFQATT and CDR2 SNEGSKA (reference sequence).

This clonotype was observed a few times. The V and J genes are TRBV3-1 and TRBJ2-4, with no clear D. Germline values: CDR1 LGHDT, CDR2 YNNKEL (reference sequence). The germline V and J ends were trimmed by 6 bases and 0 bases, with 12 bases remaining between them. The CDR3 is made up of 15 amino acids. CDR3 sequence (DNA): TGTGCCAGCAGTCCACAAGCGATAGCCAAAAACATTCAGTACTTC. Translated: CASSPQAIAKNIQYF.

There are many counts of this clonotype. The rearrangement links TRBV7-8 to TRBJ2-7, with TRBD2 matching 7 bases. V shed 1 base, J shed 3 bases, and the junction held 3 bases outside the gene matches. This CDR3 has 14 residues. Germline lookup yields CDR1 SGHVS and CDR2 FQNEAQ. DNA of the CDR3: TGTGCCAGCAGCTTAGTTACGGGGGGCTACGAGCAGTACTTC. It translates to CASSLVTGGYEQYF.

This clonotype was seen repeatedly, ten times or more. J is TRBJ2-1 and V is TRBV9, with TRBD1 matching over 11 bases. Per the germline V gene, CDR1 is SGDLS and CDR2 is YYNGEE. With 2 bases clipped from V and 4 bases from J, the junction kept 2 bases outside the gene matches. This CDR3 region has 15 residues. This chain's CDR3 is CASSVGQGGYNEQFF. CDR3 DNA: TGTGCCAGCAGCGTGGGACAGGGGGGTTACAATGAGCAGTTCTTC.

The chain uses TRBV7-9 and TRBJ2-5, with a possible D match to TRBD1 (6 bases). Germline V CDR1 and CDR2: SEHNR, FQNEAQ (reference sequence). Trimming removed 1 base at V and 2 bases at J, with 11 bases between. CDR3 length: 15 amino acids. The CDR3, as DNA: TGTGCCAGCAGCTTAGGCCCGGGACAACAAGAGACCCAGTACTTC. Translating it yields CASSLGPGQQETQYF.

This clonotype came up a few times. This sequence joins TRBV29-1 and TRBJ2-5; possibly TRBD1 or TRBD2 for D (5 bases each). Looked up from germline, CDR1 is SQVTM and CDR2 is ANQGSEA. V lost 5 bases to trimming and J lost 2 bases, with 9 bases between them. The CDR3 extends over 12 amino acids. CDR3 bases: TGCAGCGTTTCCGGGACGCAAGAGACCCAGTACTTC. This translates into CSVSGTQETQYF.

This clonotype was seen a few times. This chain connects TRBV12-3 or TRBV12-4 to TRBJ2-1; 10 bases line up with TRBD2. V shed 3 bases and J 0 bases; nucleotides not matched to a gene: 2. CDR3 length: 16 amino acids. CDR3 loop: CASSFRTSGSYNEQFF. The CDR3 nucleotides are TGTGCCAGCAGTTTTAGGACTAGCGGCTCCTACAATGAGCAGTTCTTC.

This clonotype was counted many times. The rearrangement links TRBV4-3 to TRBJ1-6, with D possibly matching TRBD1 (5 bases). V dropped 0 bases and J dropped 7 bases, with 13 bases sitting between them. This CDR3 contains 16 residues. CDR1 and CDR2 (germline): LGHNA, YSLEER. CDR3: CASSQDTRVPNSPLHF. The CDR3 bases are TGCGCCAGCAGCCAAGACACCAGGGTCCCAAATTCACCCCTCCACTTT.

This clonotype appeared many times. The chain carries TRBV5-1 and TRBJ1-4; TRBD1 might be the D (5 bases). V was trimmed by 0 bases and J by 0 bases, leaving 12 bases between them. Germline V gene sequence: CDR1 SGHRS, CDR2 YFSETQ. CDR3 length equals 17 residues. CDR3 nucleotides: TGCGCCAGCAGCTTGGGTCTCGACAGTACAACTAATGAAAAACTGTTTTTT. Translation: CASSLGLDSTTNEKLFF.

This clonotype was observed a handful of times. This chain uses TRBV5-8 with TRBJ2-5; D is unresolved. The germline V and J ends were trimmed by 1 base and 2 bases, with 6 bases remaining between them. Germline V lookup: CDR1 SGHTS, CDR2 YDEGEE. This CDR3 is built from 13 residues. CDR3 DNA: TGTGCCAGCAGCTTGTGGCCACAAGAGACCCAGTACTTC. This gives the protein CASSLWPQETQYF.

In its sample, this clonotype was seen many times. The chain combines TRBV7-3 with TRBJ2-5, with 8 bases aligning to TRBD2. This CDR3 contains 16 residues. Germline CDR1 and CDR2: SGHTA and FQGTGA. V was clipped by 5 bases and J by 4 bases; unmatched bases: 12. CDR3 region: CASSPRGSGITETQYF. CDR3 sequence (DNA): TGTGCCAGCAGCCCTCGAGGTAGCGGGATTACAGAGACCCAGTACTTC.